This TCR beta chain emerged from a study of siplizumab effects on memory and regulatory T cells. The wider study: Either no drug or siplizumab at approximately 0.93 ug/mL was used in mixed lymphocyte reactions that were paired.

For this clone: Its antigen remains unidentified.

Overall study results and limits: Siplizumab conditions gave an average of around 70% Treg-derived mappable alloreactive CD4+ clones, versus about 25% for controls. An assignable naive or memory phenotype was lacking in roughly 80-95% of proliferating CD4+ or CD8+ clones.

Sequencing was performed with immunoSEQ multiplex PCR; in TCRdb, only in-frame clones are kept and a portion is missing. The table lists 8,500 to 10,000 clones, almost 40% of them singletons. The authors cocultured the mixed lymphocyte reaction cells at 37 degrees C for around 6 days. A 1:1 mixture was made of responder PBMCs labelled with CFSE and stimulator PBMCs labelled with Violet Dye. This CDR3 comprises 13 residues. The germline gives CDR1 MNHNS, CDR2 SASEGT. V lost 4 bases, J lost 2 bases, and 8 bases lay in between. The sample taken for sequencing was CFSE-low (dividing) CD4+ T cells sorted from an allogeneic mixed lymphocyte reaction. The chain joins TRBV6-1 to TRBJ2-5; no definite D call. This TCR was sampled from a human donor in good health; the cells came from an allogeneic mixed lymphocyte reaction. DNA of the CDR3: TGTGCCAGCAGTGTAAGCAGACAAGAGACCCAGTACTTC. As protein: CASSVSRQETQYF.